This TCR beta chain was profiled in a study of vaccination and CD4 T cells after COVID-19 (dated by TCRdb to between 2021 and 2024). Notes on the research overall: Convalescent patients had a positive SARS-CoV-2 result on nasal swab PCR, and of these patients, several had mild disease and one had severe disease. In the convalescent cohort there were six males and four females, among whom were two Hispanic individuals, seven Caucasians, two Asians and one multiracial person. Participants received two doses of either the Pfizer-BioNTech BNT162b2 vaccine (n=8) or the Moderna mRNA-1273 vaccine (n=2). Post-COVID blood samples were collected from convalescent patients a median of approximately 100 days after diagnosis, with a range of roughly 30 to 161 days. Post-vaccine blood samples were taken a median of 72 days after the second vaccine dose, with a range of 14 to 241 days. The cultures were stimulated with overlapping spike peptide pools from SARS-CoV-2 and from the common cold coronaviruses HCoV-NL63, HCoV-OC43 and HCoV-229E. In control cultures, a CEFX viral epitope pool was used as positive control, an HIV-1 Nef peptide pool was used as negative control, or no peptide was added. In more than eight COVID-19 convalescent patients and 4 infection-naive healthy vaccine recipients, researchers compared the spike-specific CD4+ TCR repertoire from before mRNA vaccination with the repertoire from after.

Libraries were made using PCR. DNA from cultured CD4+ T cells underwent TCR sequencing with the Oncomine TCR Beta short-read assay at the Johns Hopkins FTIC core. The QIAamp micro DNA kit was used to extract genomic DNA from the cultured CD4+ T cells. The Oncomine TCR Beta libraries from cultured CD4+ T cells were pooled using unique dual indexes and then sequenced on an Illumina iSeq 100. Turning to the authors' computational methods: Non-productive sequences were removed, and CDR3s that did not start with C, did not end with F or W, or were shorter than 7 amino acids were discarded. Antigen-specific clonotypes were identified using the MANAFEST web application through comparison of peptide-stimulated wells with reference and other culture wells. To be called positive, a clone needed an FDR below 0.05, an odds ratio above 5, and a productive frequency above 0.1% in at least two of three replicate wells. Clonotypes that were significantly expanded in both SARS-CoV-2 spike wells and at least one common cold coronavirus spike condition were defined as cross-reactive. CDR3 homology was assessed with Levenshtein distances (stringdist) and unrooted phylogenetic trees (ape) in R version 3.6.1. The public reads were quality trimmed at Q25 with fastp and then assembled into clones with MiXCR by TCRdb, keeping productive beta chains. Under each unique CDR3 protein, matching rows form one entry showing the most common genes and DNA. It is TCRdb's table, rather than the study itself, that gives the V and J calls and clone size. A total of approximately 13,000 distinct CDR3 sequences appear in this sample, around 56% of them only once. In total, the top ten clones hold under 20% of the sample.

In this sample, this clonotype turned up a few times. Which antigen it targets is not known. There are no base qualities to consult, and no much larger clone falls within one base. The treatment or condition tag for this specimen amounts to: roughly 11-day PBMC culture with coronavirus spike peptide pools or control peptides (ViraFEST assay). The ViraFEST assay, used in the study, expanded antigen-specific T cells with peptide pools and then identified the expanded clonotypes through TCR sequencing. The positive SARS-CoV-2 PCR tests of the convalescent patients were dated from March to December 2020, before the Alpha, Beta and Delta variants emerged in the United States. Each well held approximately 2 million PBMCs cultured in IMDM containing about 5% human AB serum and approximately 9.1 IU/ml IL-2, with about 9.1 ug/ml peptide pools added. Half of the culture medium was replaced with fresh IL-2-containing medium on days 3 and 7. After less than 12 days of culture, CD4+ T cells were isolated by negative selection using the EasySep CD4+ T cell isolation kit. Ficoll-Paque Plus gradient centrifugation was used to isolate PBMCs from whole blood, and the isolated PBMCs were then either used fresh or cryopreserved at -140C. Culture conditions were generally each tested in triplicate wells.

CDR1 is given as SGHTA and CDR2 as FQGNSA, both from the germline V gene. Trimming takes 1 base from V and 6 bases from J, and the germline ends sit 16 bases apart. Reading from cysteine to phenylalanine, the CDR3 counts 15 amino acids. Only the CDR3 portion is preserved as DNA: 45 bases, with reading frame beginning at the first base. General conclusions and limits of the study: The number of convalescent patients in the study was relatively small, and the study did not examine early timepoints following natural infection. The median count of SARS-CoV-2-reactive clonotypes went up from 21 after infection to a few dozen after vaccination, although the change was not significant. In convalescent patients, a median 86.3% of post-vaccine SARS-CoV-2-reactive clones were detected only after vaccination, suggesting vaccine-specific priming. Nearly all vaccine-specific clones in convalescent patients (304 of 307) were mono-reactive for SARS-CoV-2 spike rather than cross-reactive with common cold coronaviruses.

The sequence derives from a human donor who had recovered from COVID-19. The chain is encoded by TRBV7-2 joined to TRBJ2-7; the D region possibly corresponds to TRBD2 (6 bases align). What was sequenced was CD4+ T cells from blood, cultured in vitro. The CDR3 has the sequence CASSLGGRGRGEQYF. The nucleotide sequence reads TGTGCCAGCAGCTTAGGAGGGCGGGGAAGGGGCGAGCAGTACTTC.